Presented here are 17 T cell receptor beta chains from one specimen sequenced in a study of T cells in tuberculosis. Sequenced by immunoSEQ multiplex PCR; TCRdb stores in-frame clones only, minus some. This sample yields roughly 35,000 clones, of which 94% are seen a single time; 9.5% to 13% belongs to the top ten. Specimen: PBMCs. The receptors here all came from a donor aged 10 to 29 with latent tuberculosis or without tuberculosis infection. Some clones in this sample may be carry-over from other donors' samples.

The J gene is TRBJ1-2, the V gene TRBV4-3; D call uncertain. CDR1 and CDR2 from the germline V gene are LGHNA and YSLEER. The CDR3 loop spans 15 amino acids. Trimming left V 1 base short and J 0 bases short, with 9 bases between. The CDR3 spells CASSQVLSPNYGYTF. The CDR3 DNA is TGCGCCAGCAGCCAAGTCCTGTCCCCTAACTATGGCTACACCTTC.

V gene TRBV6-1 combines with J gene TRBJ2-7, with 9 bases matching TRBD2. Germline V lookup: CDR1 MNHNS, CDR2 SASEGT. V gave up 4 bases and J gave up 4 bases; unmatched junction bases: 8. The CDR3 spans 15 residues. The CDR3 DNA sequence: TGTGCCAGCAGTGTAGAACTAGCGGGCAATTACGAGCAGTACTTC. Encoded protein: CASSVELAGNYEQYF.

V gene TRBV25-1 combines with J gene TRBJ1-1; 7 positions match TRBD1. Trimming at V came to 4 bases and at J to 0 bases, leaving 8 bases not matched to a gene. The CDR3 totals 16 residues. Germline V gene lookup returns CDR1 MGHDK and CDR2 SYGVNS. CDR3 region: CASSVGDRTMNTEAFF. DNA for the CDR3: TGTGCCAGCAGTGTCGGGGACAGAACAATGAACACTGAAGCTTTCTTT.

The chain combines TRBV6-5 with TRBJ2-5; the D gene is possibly TRBD2 (6 bases). Looked up from germline, CDR1 is MNHEY and CDR2 is SVGAGI. V was pared by 4 bases and J by 2 bases, with 11 bases between. This CDR3 is built from 14 residues. The CDR3 DNA follows: TGTGCCAGCAGTTTGGAGGGCCTTCAAGAGACCCAGTACTTC. This translates into CASSLEGLQETQYF.

J is TRBJ1-1 and V is TRBV6-4, with 10 bases identical to TRBD1. With 6 bases clipped from V and 5 bases from J, the junction kept 6 bases outside the gene matches. The germline V gene has CDR1 MRHNA and CDR2 SNTAGT. CDR3 size: 14 residues. CDR3 loop: CASRMGTGDTEAFF. For the CDR3, the DNA is TGTGCCAGCAGGATGGGGACAGGGGATACTGAAGCTTTCTTT.

This clone was picked up one time. The rearrangement joins TRBV12-5 to TRBJ1-4, with 7 bases matching TRBD1. The V gene end was trimmed by 2 bases and the J gene end by 1 base; junction bases not matched to a gene: 1. The germline CDR1 and CDR2 sequences are LGHNT and FRNRAP. CDR3 length: 15 residues. CDR3 in amino acids: CASGLNRGTNEKLFF. CDR3 DNA sequence: TGTGCTAGTGGTTTGAACAGGGGAACTAATGAAAAACTGTTTTTT.

This chain connects TRBV14 to TRBJ2-7; 10 bases are a match to TRBD1. The CDR3 spans 15 residues. Per germline, CDR1 SGHDN and CDR2 FVKESK. After removal of 3 bases from V and 1 base from J, the junction contained 3 bases not matched to a gene. The CDR3 nucleotides read TGTGCCAGCAGCCACCCGGGACAGGGGTCCTACGAGCAGTACTTC. Encoded protein: CASSHPGQGSYEQYF. The full variable domain, rest sourced from reference TRBV14 and TRBJ2-7, is EAGVTQFPSHSVIEKGQTVTLRCDPISGHDNLYWYRRVMGKEIKFLLHFVKESKQDESGMPNNRFLAERTGGTYSTLKVQPAELEDSGVYFCASSHPGQGSYEQYFGPGTRLTVT.

The gene calls are TRBV5-6 and TRBJ2-3; D may be TRBD1 (5 bases). This CDR3 has 15 residues. With 2 bases removed from V and 3 bases from J, the gap between germline ends came to 13 bases. Germline V CDR1 and CDR2: SGHDT, YYEEEE. In nucleotides, the CDR3 is TGTGCCAGCAGCTTTAGGGGTTGGTGGACAGATACGCAGTATTTT. Its translation is CASSFRGWWTDTQYF.

The chain links TRBV5-4 to TRBJ2-7; possibly TRBD1 for D (5 bases). This CDR3 has 14 amino acids. Germline values: CDR1 SGHNT, CDR2 YYREEE (reference sequence). Trimming removed 2 bases from V and 4 bases from J, with 13 bases in between. The CDR3 loop reads CASSFQGGRYEQYF. Written as DNA, the CDR3 is TGTGCCAGCAGCTTCCAGGGCGGTCGGTACGAGCAGTACTTC.

The J gene is TRBJ1-3, the V gene TRBV5-1; 7 nucleotides agree with TRBD1. Germline trimming cut 4 bases from V and 0 bases from J; bases unmatched to any gene: 10. CDR3 size: 17 residues. Looked up from germline, CDR1 is SGHRS and CDR2 is YFSETQ. This chain's CDR3 is CASSIYSGQSSGNTIYF. For the CDR3, the DNA is TGCGCCAGCAGCATCTACTCGGGACAGAGCTCTGGAAACACCATATATTTT.

The chain has TRBV25-1 and TRBJ2-5, with 7 bases lining up with TRBD1. J was trimmed by 0 bases and V by 7 bases; bases with no gene match: 11. Germline lookup yields CDR1 MGHDK and CDR2 SYGVNS. The CDR3 sequence is 16 residues long. This CDR3 is CASNPVEDRDQETQYF. Written as DNA, the CDR3 is TGTGCCAGCAACCCGGTTGAAGACAGGGACCAAGAGACCCAGTACTTC.

The V gene is TRBV5-1, the J gene TRBJ1-1; D perhaps matches TRBD1 (5 bases). Germline loops: CDR1 SGHRS, CDR2 YFSETQ. The CDR3 runs 16 residues. V was pared by 4 bases and J by 1 base, with 17 bases between. DNA of the CDR3: TGCGCCAGCAGCCCCTTAGGGCAGGGATCGAACACTGAAGCTTTCTTT. It codes for CASSPLGQGSNTEAFF.

The J gene is TRBJ2-5, the V gene TRBV10-3, with 10 bases aligning to TRBD1. This CDR3 region has 16 residues. CDR1 and CDR2 from the germline V gene are ENHRY and SYGVKD. Trimming at V came to 7 bases and at J to 5 bases, leaving 13 bases not matched to a gene. CDR3 protein: CAIKNPDRGHLETQYF. CDR3 bases: TGTGCCATCAAAAATCCCGACAGGGGGCATCTGGAGACCCAGTACTTC.

This clone was counted once. The genes are TRBV4-3 and TRBJ2-4, with unresolved D. With 0 bases removed from V and 6 bases from J, the gap between germline ends came to 6 bases. The CDR3 length is 13 residues. CDR1 is LGHNA and CDR2 is YSLEER in the germline V gene. In DNA form, the CDR3 reads TGCGCCAGCAGCCAAGATGTCGGAAACATTCAGTACTTC. It is translated as CASSQDVGNIQYF.

This chain joins TRBV5-4 and TRBJ2-3, with 9 bases that match TRBD1. CDR1 SGHNT and CDR2 YYREEE come from the germline V gene (reference sequence). After removal of 8 bases from V and 2 bases from J, the junction contained 12 bases not matched to a gene. CDR3 size: 16 residues. CDR3 DNA sequence: TGTGCCAGTAGCACTGGGACAGGGCAGTTCACAGATACGCAGTATTTT. This gives the protein CASSTGTGQFTDTQYF.

The rearrangement uses TRBV7-2 and TRBJ1-1, with 9 nucleotides matching TRBD1. V lost 7 bases and J lost 4; bases outside the gene matches: 10. The CDR3 sequence is 15 residues long. Germline loops: CDR1 SGHTA, CDR2 FQGNSA. This CDR3 is CASTPGDRVFTEAFF. CDR3 DNA: TGTGCCAGCACCCCAGGGGACAGGGTCTTCACTGAAGCTTTCTTT.

This clone was counted a single time. DNA of the CDR3: TGCGCCAGCATGGGCTATGAAGCTTTCTTT. Translated: CASMGYEAFF. V usage is TRBV10-2 and J usage is TRBJ1-1; D gene uncertain. The germline gives CDR1 WSHSY, CDR2 SAAADI. Trimming removed 7 bases from V and 7 bases from J, with 7 bases in between. The CDR3 has 10 residues.